One and the same sample provided the 30 T cell receptor beta chains below, sequenced in a study of blood T cell repertoires in COVID-19. Clones were read by immunoSEQ multiplex PCR, and TCRdb kept only the in-frame ones, dropping some. The table records approximately 250,000 clones, about 87% of them present only once. The source material was PBMCs or T cells enriched from blood (not recorded which). These receptors were collected from a woman in her 40s who had been exposed to COVID-19.

The chain carries TRBV7-2 and TRBJ1-6, with TRBD1 identical over 10 bases. This CDR3 contains 15 residues. V lost 4 bases, J lost 6 bases, and 3 bases stayed unmatched. The V gene's germline CDR1 is SGHTA and CDR2 FQGNSA. The CDR3 here is CASSSGQGINSPLHF. CDR3 nucleotide sequence: TGTGCCAGCAGCTCGGGACAGGGGATTAATTCACCCCTCCACTTT. The whole variable domain, filled in from reference TRBV7-2 and TRBJ1-6, reads GAGVSQSPSNKVTEKGKDVELRCDPISGHTALYWYRQSLGQGLEFLIYFQGNSAPDKSGLPSDRFSAERTGGSVSTLTIQRTQQEDSAVYLCASSSGQGINSPLHFGNGTRLTVT.

Regarding this clone: One junction end does not reproduce the germline sequence, and a read error may be involved. The CDR3 region is CASSAAGTSGRETQYF. The CDR3 DNA follows: TGTGCTAGCAGCGCAGCTGGGACTAGCGGGAGGGAGACCCAGTACTTC. The chain links TRBV7-7 to TRBJ2-5, with 15 bases identical to TRBD2. The CDR3 is made up of 16 amino acids. CDR1 SSHAT and CDR2 FNYEAQ come from the germline V gene (reference sequence).

The rearrangement links TRBV7-6 to TRBJ2-2; 7 bases line up with TRBD2. Trimming at V came to 4 bases and at J to 6 bases, leaving 8 bases not matched to a gene. The CDR3 runs 15 residues. Germline CDR1 SGHVS, CDR2 FNYEAQ. The CDR3 nucleotides read TGTGCCAGCAGCTGGAGCGGGACGGCCGCCGGGGAGCTGTTTTTT. Its protein is CASSWSGTAAGELFF.

The chain combines TRBV2 with TRBJ2-2; no reliable D call. The CDR3 loop spans 15 amino acids. Between the trimmed V and J ends, which lost 1 base and 1 base, there was a span of 7 bases. Germline V gene lookup returns CDR1 SNHLY and CDR2 FYNNEI. CDR3 residues: CASSEVHKNTGELFF. DNA for the CDR3: TGTGCCAGCAGTGAAGTGCACAAGAACACCGGGGAGCTGTTTTTT.

J is TRBJ2-3 and V is TRBV7-2; 8 nucleotides agree with TRBD2. The trim removed 3 bases at V and 3 bases at J, leaving 5 bases unmatched. Germline assignment: CDR1 SGHTA and CDR2 FQGNSA. The CDR3 contains 15 residues. The CDR3 here is CASSLGLERTDTQYF. In DNA, the CDR3 is TGTGCCAGCAGCTTGGGACTAGAAAGAACAGATACGCAGTATTTT.

The J gene is TRBJ2-1, the V gene TRBV6-4; possible D gene TRBD2, 6 bases. Trimming left V 3 bases short and J 4 bases short, with 13 bases between. The CDR3 is made up of 15 amino acids. Looked up from germline, CDR1 is MRHNA and CDR2 is SNTAGT. Here the CDR3 DNA reads TGTGCCAGCAGTGAATTTTCGGGGGATTACAATGAGCAGTTCTTC. Translation: CASSEFSGDYNEQFF.

The rearrangement uses TRBV29-1 and TRBJ2-5; no clear D gene. The CDR3 totals 11 residues. CDR1 is SQVTM and CDR2 is ANQGSEA in the germline V gene. Trimming took 1 base from V and 7 from J, leaving 7 bases between them. CDR3 protein: CSVEVRVTQYF. Here the CDR3 DNA reads TGCAGCGTTGAAGTAAGAGTGACCCAGTACTTC.

This chain uses TRBV6-6 with TRBJ1-1; weak D call: TRBD1 (5 bases). The ends were cut back, 7 bases at V and 2 bases at J, with 14 bases in the middle. This CDR3 region has 14 residues. Per germline, CDR1 MNHNY and CDR2 SVGAGI (reference sequence). The CDR3 loop reads CASNLQGSNTEAFF. CDR3 in DNA: TGTGCCAGCAACCTGCAGGGATCAAACACTGAAGCTTTCTTT.

This clone was counted between two and nine times. The chain uses TRBV15 and TRBJ1-5; unclear D gene. The CDR3 extends over 12 amino acids. Trimming pared 1 base from V and 6 bases from J, leaving 4 bases between. Germline CDR1 and CDR2: LNHNV and YYDKDF (reference sequence). The CDR3: CATSRAGQPQHF. The CDR3 DNA reads TGTGCCACCAGCAGAGCCGGTCAGCCCCAGCATTTT.

The V and J genes are TRBV18 and TRBJ1-6, with a weak D call TRBD1 (6 bases). Germline V gene lookup returns CDR1 KGHSH and CDR2 LQKENI. Trimming cost V 4 bases and J 5 bases, with 15 bases left between them. This CDR3 is built from 16 residues. The CDR3 region has the DNA TGTGCCAGCTCACGGACCTCAGGGGACAATAATTCACCCCTCCACTTT. As protein: CASSRTSGDNNSPLHF. The full variable domain, rest sourced from reference TRBV18 and TRBJ1-6, is NAGVMQNPRHLVRRRGQEARLRCSPMKGHSHVYWYRQLPEEGLKFMVYLQKENIIDESGMPKERFSAEFPKEGPSILRIQQVVRGDSAAYFCASSRTSGDNNSPLHFGNGTRLTVT.

V gene TRBV28 combines with J gene TRBJ2-1, with 11 bases that match TRBD2. Germline V lookup: CDR1 MDHEN, CDR2 SYDVKM. J was trimmed by 4 bases and V by 5 bases; bases with no gene match: 10. The CDR3 is 17 amino acids. This chain's CDR3 is CASSEFLAGGKYNEQFF. The CDR3 bases are TGTGCCAGCAGTGAATTTCTAGCGGGAGGAAAATACAATGAGCAGTTCTTC.

V is TRBV19 and J is TRBJ1-2; 8 nucleotides agree with TRBD1. Looked up from germline, CDR1 is LNHDA and CDR2 is SQIVND (reference sequence). J was trimmed by 0 bases and V by 5 bases; bases with no gene match: 8. The CDR3 is 16 amino acids. CDR3 amino acids: CASSATGASPNYGYTF. The CDR3 DNA is TGTGCCAGTAGTGCGACAGGGGCGAGTCCTAACTATGGCTACACCTTC.

CDR3 DNA sequence: TGCGCCAGCAGCTTGACAACCTACGAGCAGTACTTC. The encoded protein is CASSLTTYEQYF. This chain links TRBV5-1 with TRBJ2-7; no firm D call. V lost 1 base and J 2 bases, leaving 4 bases between the germline ends. This CDR3 has 12 residues. Germline V gene lookup returns CDR1 SGHRS and CDR2 YFSETQ.

The gene calls are TRBV7-2 and TRBJ1-2; 7 nucleotides match TRBD1. The V gene's germline CDR1 is SGHTA and CDR2 FQGNSA. The V and J ends lost 1 base and 5 bases, in that order; junction bases with no gene match: 7. The CDR3 is 15 amino acids. CDR3 sequence: CASSLGQGGAYGYTF. CDR3 DNA: TGTGCCAGCAGCTTAGGGCAGGGGGGAGCTTATGGCTACACCTTC.

There are a few counts of this clone. CDR3 protein: CASSPPAGGNTGELFF. CDR3 nucleotide sequence: TGTGCCAGCTCACCACCAGCCGGGGGAAACACCGGGGAGCTGTTTTTT. The chain uses TRBV18 and TRBJ2-2; weak D call: TRBD2 (6 bases). Germline CDR1 KGHSH, CDR2 LQKENI. Between the trimmed V and J ends, which lost 0 bases and 2 bases, there was a span of 10 bases. CDR3 length equals 16 residues.

This clone was seen once. The chain has TRBV3-1 (or the pseudogene TRBV3-2) and TRBJ2-3, with D unclear. Looked up from germline, CDR1 is LGHDT and CDR2 is YNNKEL (reference sequence). Deletions cut 2 bases from V and 6 bases from J, with 6 bases between. CDR3 length: 12 amino acids. The CDR3 spells CASSQIGDTQYF. For the CDR3, the DNA is TGTGCCAGCAGCCAAATCGGGGATACGCAGTATTTT.

This clone was found once. The chain links TRBV3-1 (or the pseudogene TRBV3-2) to TRBJ1-1; D unclear. Trimming removed 4 bases from V and 4 bases from J, with 7 bases in between. The CDR3 has 12 residues. Germline-derived CDR1 and CDR2 are LGHDT and YNNKEL (reference sequence). The CDR3 bases are TGTGCCAGCAGCCTACTAGGCACTGAAGCTTTCTTT. Its translation is CASSLLGTEAFF.

The chain links TRBV12-3 or TRBV12-4 to TRBJ1-4, with a weak D call TRBD1 (6 bases). This CDR3 has 13 amino acids. The V gene lost 6 bases and the J gene lost 5 bases, with 10 bases spanning the gap. The CDR3 DNA reads as TGTGCCAGCAGCCCGGACAGAAATGAAAAACTGTTTTTT. Encoded protein: CASSPDRNEKLFF.

The J gene is TRBJ1-6, the V gene TRBV13, with D possibly being TRBD1 (5 bases). CDR3 length: 15 residues. The V end lost 0 bases, the J end lost 10 bases, and 13 bases lay between the germline ends. Germline CDR1 is PRHDT and CDR2 is FYEKMQ (reference sequence). CDR3 sequence: CASSLGWGRGSPLHF. In DNA, the CDR3 is TGTGCCAGCAGCTTAGGATGGGGTAGGGGCTCACCCCTCCACTTT.

This chain links TRBV18 with TRBJ1-2, with D tentatively TRBD1 (6 bases). This CDR3 has 14 amino acids. CDR1 is KGHSH, CDR2 LQKENI, per germline. The V end lost 1 base, the J end lost 5 bases, and 11 bases lay between the germline ends. In DNA form, the CDR3 reads TGTGCCAGCTCACCACGGACAGATACTTATGGCTACACCTTC. Translated, it gives CASSPRTDTYGYTF.

V is TRBV25-1 and J is TRBJ2-7; 7 bases fit TRBD2. The ends lost 6 bases at V and 1 base at J; junction bases unmatched: 0. The CDR3 has 12 residues. From germline, CDR1 is MGHDK and CDR2 SYGVNS. The CDR3 DNA is TGTGCCAGCAGGGGGGGGTCCTACGAGCAGTACTTC. Translated: CASRGGSYEQYF.

CDR3 bases: TGCGCCAGCAGCCAAGTGGGACAGGGAAGCTCCTATAATTCACCCCTCCACTTT. Translating gives CASSQVGQGSSYNSPLHF. This chain connects TRBV4-3 to TRBJ1-6; 9 bases map to TRBD1. The CDR3 is 18 residues long. Germline assignment: CDR1 LGHNA and CDR2 YSLEER. V lost 1 base, J lost 0 bases, and 4 bases stayed unmatched.

The chain has TRBV27 and TRBJ1-4; unclear D gene. V was clipped by 6 bases and J by 0 bases, with 11 bases between them. This CDR3 spans 15 amino acids. Germline V lookup: CDR1 MNHEY, CDR2 SMNVEV (reference sequence). CDR3 loop: CASSLKFATNEKLFF. For the CDR3, the DNA is TGTGCCAGCAGCCTAAAATTTGCAACTAATGAAAAACTGTTTTTT. Looking up the rest from reference TRBV27 and TRBJ1-4 gives the full variable domain: EAQVTQNPRYLITVTGKKLTVTCSQNMNHEYMSWYRQDPGLGLRQIYYSMNVEVTDKGDVPEGYKVSRKEKRNFPLILESPSPNQTSLYFCASSLKFATNEKLFFGSGTQLSVL.

This chain connects TRBV27 to TRBJ2-2; D remains ambiguous. The length of the CDR3 is 15 residues. Germline CDR1 reads MNHEY; CDR2 reads SMNVEV (reference sequence). Trimming took 6 bases from V and 3 from J, leaving 14 bases between them. The CDR3 region is CASSPYISYTGELFF. In DNA, the CDR3 is TGTGCCAGCAGCCCTTATATCAGTTACACCGGGGAGCTGTTTTTT.

The chain employs TRBV30 and TRBJ2-7; perhaps TRBD1 as D (5 bases). This CDR3 region has 11 residues. The V and J ends lost 0 bases and 7 bases respectively, with 7 bases between them. CDR1 is GTSNPN, CDR2 SVGIG, per germline (reference sequence). CDR3 in amino acids: CAWSVQVEQYF. In nucleotides, the CDR3 is TGTGCCTGGAGTGTACAGGTGGAGCAGTACTTC.

The chain has TRBV24-1 and TRBJ2-5; tentatively, D is TRBD2 (5 bases). V was pared by 1 base and J by 5 bases, with 13 bases between. CDR1 and CDR2 (germline): KGHDR, SFDVKD. The CDR3 runs to 15 residues. As DNA, the CDR3 is TGTGCCACCAGTGATTTTGAGGGTTCTAGCGAGACCCAGTACTTC. Translation gives CATSDFEGSSETQYF.

The chain is built from TRBV6-2 or TRBV6-3 and TRBJ2-1; 9 positions match TRBD2. Looked up from germline, CDR1 is MNHEY and CDR2 is SVGEGT. V trimming: 0 bases; J trimming: 9 bases; junction bases outside the gene matches: 15. CDR3 length: 18 amino acids. In nucleotides, the CDR3 is TGTGCCAGCAGTTACTCGTGGCGGGGGGGCAGCCGAACAGCTGAGCAGTTCTTC. Translating it yields CASSYSWRGGSRTAEQFF.

The rearrangement joins TRBV30 to TRBJ2-7; 7 bases agree with TRBD2. J was trimmed by 5 bases and V by 8 bases; bases with no gene match: 12. CDR3 length: 13 amino acids. Per the germline V gene, CDR1 is GTSNPN and CDR2 is SVGIG (reference sequence). In nucleotides, the CDR3 is TGTGCCGCGGCCGGGACTATTACGAACGAGCAGTACGTC. It encodes CAAAGTITNEQYV.

Written as DNA, the CDR3 is TGTGCCAGCAGTTTCGGACTGGGAGAAGCTTTCTTT. This gives the protein CASSFGLGEAFF. This chain connects TRBV12-3 or TRBV12-4 to TRBJ1-1; D not resolved. Deletions cut 3 bases from V and 8 bases from J, with 10 bases between. The CDR3 contains 12 residues.

The genes are TRBV12-3 or TRBV12-4 and TRBJ1-2; tentative D call: TRBD1 (6 bases). The CDR3 runs 13 residues. V lost 3 bases, J lost 4 bases, and 9 bases lay in between. The CDR3, as DNA: TGTGCCAGCAGTTTTGACAGGTCCTATGGCTACACCTTC. It yields the protein CASSFDRSYGYTF.